The 2 T cell receptor beta chains below all came from one sample that was sequenced in a study of OX40 agonist ivuxolimab in advanced cancers. Clones were read by immunoSEQ multiplex PCR, and TCRdb kept only the in-frame ones, dropping some. The data contain tens of thousands of clones, more than 80% of them singletons. The material was CD4+ or CD8+ T cells sorted from blood, obtained in a trial of the OX40 agonist ivuxolimab. The receptor source for this set is an adult with an advanced solid tumor such as melanoma, head and neck, liver or kidney cancer.

V and J are TRBV28 and TRBJ1-5; no definite D call. V lost 6 bases and J lost 1, with 7 bases in between. The CDR3 has 13 amino acids. In germline, CDR1 is MDHEN, CDR2 SYDVKM. The CDR3 loop reads CASRLESNQPQHF. The CDR3 DNA is TGTGCCAGCAGGTTGGAGAGCAATCAGCCCCAGCATTTT.

Only a few counts were recorded for this clone. The rearrangement joins TRBV11-2 to TRBJ2-5; the D call may be TRBD1 or TRBD2 (5 bases each). The ends were cut back, 5 bases at V and 9 bases at J, with 19 bases in the middle. Per the germline V gene, CDR1 is SGHAT and CDR2 is FQNNGV. This CDR3 is built from 14 residues. The CDR3 loop reads CASSLDPGRKAQYF. CDR3 bases: TGTGCCAGCAGCCTGGACCCGGGGCGGAAGGCCCAGTACTTC.